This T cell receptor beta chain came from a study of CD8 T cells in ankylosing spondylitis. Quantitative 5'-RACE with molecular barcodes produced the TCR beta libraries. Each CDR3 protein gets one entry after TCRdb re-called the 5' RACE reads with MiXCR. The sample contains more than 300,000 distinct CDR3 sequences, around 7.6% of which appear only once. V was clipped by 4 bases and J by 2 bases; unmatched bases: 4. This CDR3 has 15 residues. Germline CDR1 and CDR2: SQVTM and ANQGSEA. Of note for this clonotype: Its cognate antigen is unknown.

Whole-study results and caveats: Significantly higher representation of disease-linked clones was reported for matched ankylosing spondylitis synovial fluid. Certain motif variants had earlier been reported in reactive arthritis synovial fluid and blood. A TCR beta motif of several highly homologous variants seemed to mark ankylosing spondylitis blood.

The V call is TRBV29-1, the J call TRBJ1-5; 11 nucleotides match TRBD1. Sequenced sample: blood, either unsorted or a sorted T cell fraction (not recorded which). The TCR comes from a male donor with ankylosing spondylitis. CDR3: CSVGTGGVGNQPQHF. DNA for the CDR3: TGCAGCGTTGGGACAGGGGGCGTCGGCAATCAGCCCCAGCATTTT.